Described below is a single T cell receptor beta chain sequence and its context. The antigen is not known. Both 60 Vbeta primers and 13 Jbeta primers went into the PCR. Measured with immunoSEQ multiplex PCR; TCRdb has only the in-frame clones, and not every one. The table shows some 140,000 clones, with about 74% occurring only once. These data are taken from a study of cytomegalovirus exposure and HLA in healthy donors. Findings of the study overall: Later analysis associated a missense DCLRE1C variant with TCR beta V- and J-gene trimming. The study assumed roughly uniform donor sequencing depth for presence/absence analyses.

Sequencing was done on a sample of PBMCs. The TCR was taken from a man aged 25 to 40 in good health and CMV-seronegative.

The CDR3 spells CAWSGGREDTQYF. The CDR3 nucleotides are TGTGCCTGGAGTGGAGGGAGGGAAGATACGCAGTATTTT. This chain joins TRBV30 and TRBJ2-3, with TRBD2 identical over 7 bases. The J segment lost 5 bases and the V segment lost 1 base, leaving 3 bases of the junction unmatched. Germline CDR1 is GTSNPN and CDR2 is SVGIG (reference sequence). The CDR3 contains 13 residues.